The sequence of this T cell receptor beta chain was determined in a study of OX40 agonist ivuxolimab in advanced cancers. The germline V and J ends were trimmed by 2 bases and 4 bases, with 10 bases remaining between them. The CDR3 covers 14 residues. CDR1 is MNHEY, CDR2 SMNVEV, per germline (reference sequence). Repertoires were generated with immunoSEQ multiplex PCR, while TCRdb's copy carries only in-frame clones and drops some. This repertoire shows about 41,000 clones, roughly 88% found once; its top ten account for 20% to 30%. The sample here was CD4+ or CD8+ T cells sorted from blood, taken in a trial of the OX40 agonist ivuxolimab. The receptor was isolated from an adult with an advanced solid tumor such as melanoma, head and neck, liver or kidney cancer. The gene calls are TRBV27 and TRBJ2-3; D remains unclear. CDR3 protein: CASSLLDGADTQYF. The CDR3 region has the DNA TGTGCCAGCAGTTTACTCGATGGCGCAGATACGCAGTATTTT.